This TCR beta chain was recovered during a study of T cell responses to AZD1222 COVID-19 vaccine. Broader study findings: In the spike-specific TCR repertoire, nearly half reportedly target unmutated variant regions.

As for this clone: What it recognizes is unknown.

TCRdb keeps only in-frame clones here, not all; method: immunoSEQ multiplex PCR. The data contain around 110,000 clones, about 90% of them singletons. Germline assignment: CDR1 LGHDT and CDR2 YNNKEL (reference sequence). V lost 0 bases to trimming and J lost 7 bases, with 9 bases between them. The CDR3 contains 14 residues. Some second doses came at about 4 weeks and others at about 12 weeks; these were pooled. This chain links TRBV3-1 (or the pseudogene TRBV3-2) with TRBJ2-2; maybe TRBD1 (5 bases). The source is an adult who received the AZD1222 COVID-19 vaccine. This material consisted of peripheral blood, taken 28 days after the second AZD1222 dose. DNA for the CDR3: TGTGCCAGCAGCCAAGACAGGGCGAACGGGGAGCTGTTTTTT. The encoded protein is CASSQDRANGELFF.